Presented here are 26 T cell receptor beta chains from one specimen sequenced in a study of a mutant IDH1 vaccine in newly diagnosed glioma. The time point denotes: week 11, during vaccination. Each dose delivered 300 ug of mutant IDH1 20-mer peptide subcutaneously with imiquimod. Sequencing used immunoSEQ multiplex PCR; TCRdb keeps in-frame clones, though not all of them. The data contain over 95,000 clones, roughly 90% of them singletons. The antigens for these receptors are not known. This sample comprised PBMCs, obtained from a glioma patient whose treatment included an IDH1 peptide vaccine. These receptors were taken from a woman aged 50 to 65 with glioma.

This clone was seen more than once but under ten times. This chain uses TRBV6-5 with TRBJ2-2, with D unresolved. Between the trimmed V and J ends, which lost 4 bases and 7 bases, there was a span of 16 bases. Germline lookup yields CDR1 MNHEY and CDR2 SVGAGI. The CDR3 contains 15 residues. CDR3 sequence reads: CASSLGGEYGGELFF. DNA for the CDR3: TGTGCCAGCAGTTTAGGCGGTGAATATGGCGGGGAGCTGTTTTTT.

The rearrangement uses TRBV5-1 and TRBJ2-2; TRBD1 is a possible D gene (5 bases). The germline V gene encodes CDR1 SGHRS and CDR2 YFSETQ. This CDR3 has 14 residues. The germline V and J ends were trimmed by 5 bases and 1 base, with 9 bases remaining between them. CDR3 nucleotides: TGCGCCAGCAGTATTAGGGGGAACACCGGGGAGCTGTTTTTT. Translating it yields CASSIRGNTGELFF.

This clone has a handful of counts. The chain is built from TRBV2 and TRBJ1-1; D might be TRBD1 (5 bases). The ends were cut back, 6 bases at V and 8 bases at J, with 7 bases in the middle. Germline-derived CDR1 and CDR2 are SNHLY and FYNNEI. The CDR3 spans 10 residues. CDR3 nucleotide sequence: TGTGCCAGCAGCCGGGGGGAAGCTTTCTTT. This encodes CASSRGEAFF.

This rearrangement joins TRBV16 to TRBJ1-1; D gene unclear. This CDR3 has 15 amino acids. Germline V gives CDR1 KGHSY, CDR2 FQNENV. Trimming pared 4 bases from V and 4 bases from J, leaving 16 bases between. The CDR3 DNA reads as TGTGCCAGCAGCCCGAGGGCCCGGGAGGGCACTGAAGCTTTCTTT. Its protein is CASSPRAREGTEAFF.

CDR3 loop: CASSLGKGVEQYF. CDR3 DNA sequence: TGTGCCAGCAGTTTAGGGAAAGGGGTCGAGCAGTACTTC. V usage is TRBV28 and J usage is TRBJ2-7; D may be TRBD1 (5 bases). The germline CDR1 and CDR2 sequences are MDHEN and SYDVKM. Deletions cut 2 bases from V and 6 bases from J, with 11 bases between. The CDR3 loop spans 13 amino acids.

V is TRBV10-3 and J is TRBJ2-1, with 7 bases aligning to TRBD2. This CDR3 region has 15 residues. The V and J ends lost 3 bases and 5 bases, in that order; junction bases with no gene match: 7. Germline V CDR1 and CDR2: ENHRY, SYGVKD. The CDR3 DNA reads TGTGCCATCAGTGATCCGGGGGGAGGGCACAATGAGCAGTTCTTC. Its protein product is CAISDPGGGHNEQFF.

The CDR3 bases are TGCGCCAGCAGCTTAGGGCAGGGGGAAAACTATGGCTACACCTTC. Its translation: CASSLGQGENYGYTF. The V call is TRBV5-1, the J call TRBJ1-2, with TRBD1 identical over 7 bases. Losses at the gene ends were 2 bases for V and 2 bases for J; bases not matched to a gene: 6. The CDR3 runs to 15 residues. Germline V gene data show CDR1 as SGHRS and CDR2 as YFSETQ.

The rearrangement joins TRBV6-5 to TRBJ2-7, with D possibly matching TRBD2 (5 bases). V lost 4 bases, J lost 0 bases, and 7 bases lay in between. The CDR3 spans 13 residues. Germline CDR1 is MNHEY and CDR2 is SVGAGI. The CDR3 loop reads CASSSGNSYEQYF. CDR3 in DNA: TGTGCCAGCAGTTCGGGAAACTCCTACGAGCAGTACTTC.

The chain couples TRBV30 to TRBJ1-2; the D is unclear. Germline V gene data show CDR1 as GTSNPN and CDR2 as SVGIG (reference sequence). Trimming shortened V by 4 bases and J by 8 bases, and 20 bases separated the two germline ends. There are 14 residues in the CDR3. The CDR3 DNA follows: TGTGCCTGGACCTGTGGGGTCCCGAGCAGAGGCTACACCTTC. Amino acid sequence: CAWTCGVPSRGYTF.

CDR3 residues: CASSTLAGTPDTQYF. CDR3 coding DNA: TGCGCCAGCAGCACCCTAGCGGGCACGCCAGATACGCAGTATTTT. The V and J genes are TRBV5-1 and TRBJ2-3; TRBD2 agrees at 8 bases. V was pared by 4 bases and J by 4 bases, with 8 bases of the junction left unmatched. This CDR3 comprises 15 residues. Germline CDR1 and CDR2: SGHRS and YFSETQ.

CDR3 DNA: TGCGCCAGCAGCTACGATGTCGGACCGAAACATTTT. Residues: CASSYDVGPKHF. The V call is TRBV5-1, the J call TRBJ1-5; D is undetermined. CDR3 length equals 12 residues. Deletions cut 3 bases from V and 16 bases from J, with 17 bases between. Germline-derived CDR1 and CDR2 are SGHRS and YFSETQ.

This clone was observed once. The CDR3 is CASSYTYREGTQYF. The CDR3 nucleotides read TGTGCCAGCAGTTACACTTACAGGGAAGGGACCCAGTACTTC. The rearrangement links TRBV6-6 to TRBJ2-5; D is possibly TRBD1 (6 bases). This CDR3 region has 14 residues. Germline CDR1 MNHNY, CDR2 SVGAGI (reference sequence). The V gene lost 2 bases and the J gene lost 7 bases, with 14 bases spanning the gap.

The sample holds one count of this clone. This chain connects TRBV9 to TRBJ2-2, with TRBD2 matching 9 bases. J was trimmed by 5 bases and V by 2 bases; bases with no gene match: 4. The CDR3 extends over 15 amino acids. Germline lookup yields CDR1 SGDLS and CDR2 YYNGEE. CDR3 protein: CASSVASGTTGELFF. The CDR3 coding sequence is TGTGCCAGCAGCGTTGCTAGCGGGACTACCGGGGAGCTGTTTTTT.

This rearrangement joins TRBV27 to TRBJ1-2; D is uncertain. The germline V gene has CDR1 MNHEY and CDR2 SMNVEV (reference sequence). V was cut by 4 bases and J by 0 bases, with 12 bases left in between. This CDR3 has 15 residues. CDR3 sequence (DNA): TGTGCCAGCAGTTCTTTGTGGACGGCTAACTATGGCTACACCTTC. It codes for CASSSLWTANYGYTF.

The sample holds a few counts of this clone. CDR3 in amino acids: CASSISQRQPQHF. The CDR3 bases are TGTGCCAGTAGTATTAGTCAACGTCAGCCCCAGCATTTT. V is TRBV19 and J is TRBJ1-5, with no clear D. Germline V gene data show CDR1 as LNHDA and CDR2 as SQIVND (reference sequence). The CDR3 extends over 13 amino acids. The V gene lost 3 bases and the J gene lost 6 bases, with 9 bases spanning the gap. The variable domain in full, with the rest retrieved from reference TRBV19 and TRBJ1-5, is DGGITQSPKYLFRKEGQNVTLSCEQNLNHDAMYWYRQDPGQGLRLIYYSQIVNDFQKGDIAEGYSVSREKKESFPLTVTSAQKNPTAFYLCASSISQRQPQHFGDGTRLSIL.

This clone appeared a few times. The V call is TRBV6-5, the J call TRBJ2-7; 9 nucleotides align to TRBD1. This CDR3 region has 12 residues. The germline gives CDR1 MNHEY, CDR2 SVGAGI. V lost 10 bases to trimming and J lost 2 bases; unmatched junction nucleotides: 3. The CDR3 spells CATGQGPYEQYF. The CDR3 DNA reads TGTGCCACGGGACAGGGCCCCTACGAGCAGTACTTC.

The chain joins TRBV28 to TRBJ1-5; TRBD1 agrees at 8 bases. Trimming took 4 bases from V and 7 from J; bases not matched to a gene: 9. Looked up from germline, CDR1 is MDHEN and CDR2 is SYDVKM. The CDR3 runs to 15 residues. The DNA for the CDR3 is TGTGCCAGCAGTTCCGACAGGGGCCGTTGGCAGCCCCAGCATTTT. As protein: CASSSDRGRWQPQHF. Full variable domain (missing parts from reference TRBV28 and TRBJ1-5): DVKVTQSSRYLVKRTGEKVFLECVQDMDHENMFWYRQDPGLGLRLIYFSYDVKMKEKGDIPEGYSVSREKKERFSLILESASTNQTSMYLCASSSDRGRWQPQHFGDGTRLSIL.

The table lists this clone with a count of one. The chain joins TRBV18 to TRBJ2-2, with D hard to call. The germline V and J ends were trimmed by 1 base and 4 bases, with 22 bases remaining between them. Germline V gene lookup returns CDR1 KGHSH and CDR2 LQKENI. The length of the CDR3 is 19 residues. Here the CDR3 DNA reads TGTGCCAGCTCACCACGACTGGCTCTCAGTTTGAGGAGCACCGGGGAGCTGTTTTTT. This gives the protein CASSPRLALSLRSTGELFF.

This chain uses TRBV5-1 with TRBJ2-5, with D unclear. Germline values: CDR1 SGHRS, CDR2 YFSETQ. The length of the CDR3 is 13 residues. The V end lost 4 bases, the J end lost 2 bases, and 9 bases lay between the germline ends. The DNA for the CDR3 is TGCGCCAGCAGCCCGACGAAACAAGAGACCCAGTACTTC. It yields the protein CASSPTKQETQYF.

V and J are TRBV6-1 and TRBJ1-1, with TRBD1 matching over 7 bases. Germline CDR1 reads MNHNS; CDR2 reads SASEGT. J lost 1 base, V lost 11 bases, and 10 bases had no gene match. The CDR3 totals 14 residues. In DNA form, the CDR3 reads TGTGCCGCGCTTGGACAGGCGCAGAACACTGAAGCTTTCTTT. Its protein is CAALGQAQNTEAFF.

CDR3 region: CASSFSAGGRRYNEQFF. In DNA form, the CDR3 reads TGTGCCAGCAGTTTTTCGGCGGGAGGGCGAAGATACAATGAGCAGTTCTTC. J is TRBJ2-1 and V is TRBV27; 9 nucleotides line up with TRBD2. This CDR3 has 17 residues. V shed 3 bases, J shed 4 bases, and the junction held 10 bases outside the gene matches. Germline CDR1 is MNHEY and CDR2 is SMNVEV (reference sequence).

This clone was observed once. The gene calls are TRBV5-1 and TRBJ2-1; weak D call: TRBD2 (5 bases). Trimming left V 0 bases short and J 8 bases short, with 12 bases between. Germline CDR1 and CDR2: SGHRS and YFSETQ. The CDR3 sequence is 14 residues long. DNA of the CDR3: TGCGCCAGCAGCTTGGCCCTAGCCTTAGATGAGCAGTTCTTC. This encodes CASSLALALDEQFF.

In regard to this clone: At one of its ends the junction is not consistent with the germline gene, which may arise from a read error. For the CDR3, the DNA is TGTGCCATCAGTCCCGGGACAGGGGGCGCCTACGAGCAGTACTTC. Translating gives CAISPGTGGAYEQYF. V and J are TRBV6-5 and TRBJ2-7; 12 bases fit TRBD1. CDR3 length equals 15 residues. CDR1 MNHEY and CDR2 SVGAGI come from the germline V gene.

The table lists this clone with a count of one. The chain carries TRBV9 and TRBJ1-1; TRBD1 aligns across 7 bases. Per the germline V gene, CDR1 is SGDLS and CDR2 is YYNGEE. The V gene end was trimmed by 4 bases and the J gene end by 6 bases; junction bases not matched to a gene: 6. The CDR3 spans 13 residues. This chain's CDR3 is CASSYRDRAEAFF. The CDR3 nucleotides read TGTGCCAGCAGCTACCGGGACAGAGCTGAAGCTTTCTTT.

V usage is TRBV5-1 and J usage is TRBJ1-1; TRBD1 is a possible D gene (5 bases). Between the trimmed V and J ends, which lost 4 bases and 1 base, there was a span of 17 bases. CDR3 length equals 16 residues. Germline V gives CDR1 SGHRS, CDR2 YFSETQ. The CDR3 DNA sequence: TGCGCCAGCAGCCGGGGCCTGGGTGTACAGAACACTGAAGCTTTCTTT. It yields the protein CASSRGLGVQNTEAFF.

The gene calls are TRBV9 and TRBJ2-3, with 12 bases identical to TRBD2. J gave up 0 bases and V 3 bases, and 2 bases lay outside the gene matches. Germline lookup yields CDR1 SGDLS and CDR2 YYNGEE. The CDR3 is made up of 16 amino acids. The CDR3 loop is CASSAGLAGSTDTQYF. In DNA, the CDR3 is TGTGCCAGCAGCGCTGGACTAGCGGGAAGCACAGATACGCAGTATTTT.